The 18 T cell receptor beta chains presented below share a single source sample, sequenced in a study of cytomegalovirus exposure and HLA in healthy donors. The PCR used 60 Vbeta and 13 Jbeta primers. The data were produced by immunoSEQ multiplex PCR, yet TCRdb's version contains in-frame clones alone and is incomplete. The table includes around 140,000 clones, 65% to 90% detected once. Sequencing was performed on PBMCs. These TCRs come from a woman in her twenties or thirties in good health and CMV-seronegative.

The rearrangement joins TRBV28 to TRBJ2-7; D may be TRBD2 (5 bases). Germline CDR1 and CDR2: MDHEN and SYDVKM. Trimming left V 6 bases short and J 2 bases short, with 17 bases between. This CDR3 region has 15 residues. CDR3 sequence (DNA): TGTGCCAGCAGCCCCACGGGGTCTCAGCCCTACGAGCAGTACTTC. This encodes CASSPTGSQPYEQYF.

The chain is built from TRBV15 and TRBJ2-5; D perhaps matches TRBD2 (6 bases). Trimming removed 4 bases at V and 5 bases at J, with 8 bases between. There are 12 residues in the CDR3. Per the germline V gene, CDR1 is LNHNV and CDR2 is YYDKDF (reference sequence). CDR3 bases: TGTGCCACCAGCATACGGGGGGAGACCCAGTACTTC. Its protein is CATSIRGETQYF.

The chain combines TRBV7-8 with TRBJ2-5; 10 bases match TRBD1. The length of the CDR3 is 15 residues. The germline V gene encodes CDR1 SGHVS and CDR2 FQNEAQ. V lost 5 bases and J lost 5; bases outside the gene matches: 8. In nucleotides, the CDR3 is TGTGCCAGCAGCGGCACCGGGACAGGGGCCGAGACCCAGTACTTC. Its translation: CASSGTGTGAETQYF.

CDR3 sequence (DNA): TGTGCCAGTAGCGGATCATATTTAAGGACAGTGTACAATGAGCAGTTCTTC. It encodes CASSGSYLRTVYNEQFF. The chain combines TRBV19 with TRBJ2-1; D is possibly TRBD1 (6 bases). Germline CDR1 reads LNHDA; CDR2 reads SQIVND (reference sequence). This CDR3 is built from 17 residues. V shed 6 bases and J shed 4 bases, with 22 bases lying between them.

V is TRBV19 and J is TRBJ2-7, with 9 bases lining up with TRBD2. The junction had 5 bases not matched to a gene; V was cut back by 3 bases and J by 2 bases. Germline-derived CDR1 and CDR2 are LNHDA and SQIVND (reference sequence). The CDR3 is 15 amino acids. The CDR3 is CASSIASGRTYEQYF. The DNA for the CDR3 is TGTGCCAGTAGTATTGCCAGCGGGAGGACCTACGAGCAGTACTTC.

The chain uses TRBV5-6 and TRBJ2-1; TRBD2 might be the D (5 bases). The germline gives CDR1 SGHDT, CDR2 YYEEEE. The CDR3 runs to 16 residues. Trimming took 0 bases from V and 7 from J, leaving 17 bases between them. The CDR3 loop reads CASSLEVGILGNEQFF. DNA for the CDR3: TGTGCCAGCAGCTTGGAGGTCGGGATCTTGGGTAATGAGCAGTTCTTC.

V is TRBV19 and J is TRBJ1-5; no definite D call. The germline V and J ends were trimmed by 1 base and 1 base, with 5 bases remaining between them. The CDR3 runs 14 residues. The germline V gene encodes CDR1 LNHDA and CDR2 SQIVND (reference sequence). Here the CDR3 DNA reads TGTGCCAGTAGTATAGCCAGAAGCAATCAGCCCCAGCATTTT. It encodes CASSIARSNQPQHF.

This clone was picked up a small number of times. The V and J genes are TRBV7-3 and TRBJ2-5; tentative D call: TRBD1 (8 bases). The germline V gene has CDR1 SGHTA and CDR2 FQGTGA. The CDR3 is 19 residues long. V lost 4 bases and J lost 5, with 29 bases in between. In DNA, the CDR3 is TGTGCCAGCAGCTCACCAGGGGGCGGGGGCGCCTTCATGAGCGAGACCCAGTACTTC. Translated: CASSSPGGGGAFMSETQYF.

The gene calls are TRBV11-2 and TRBJ2-3, with D possibly being TRBD1 (6 bases). V was pared by 6 bases and J by 1 base, with 17 bases between. The germline V gene encodes CDR1 SGHAT and CDR2 FQNNGV. The CDR3 covers 16 residues. CDR3 loop: CASRPNRAHGTDTQYF. The CDR3, as DNA: TGTGCCAGCAGGCCGAACAGGGCCCATGGCACAGATACGCAGTATTTT. The complete variable domain, with remaining parts taken from reference TRBV11-2 and TRBJ2-3, reads EAGVAQSPRYKIIEKRQSVAFWCNPISGHATLYWYQQILGQGPKLLIQFQNNGVVDDSQLPKDRFSAERLKGVDSTLKIQPAKLEDSAVYLCASRPNRAHGTDTQYFGPGTRLTVL.

The V and J genes are TRBV5-1 and TRBJ2-5; D unclear. The length of the CDR3 is 13 residues. Trimming took off 0 bases at V and 5 bases at J, with 8 bases between the two ends. Germline assignment: CDR1 SGHRS and CDR2 YFSETQ. CDR3 residues: CASSLALGETQYF. CDR3 nucleotides: TGCGCCAGCAGCTTGGCCCTCGGGGAGACCCAGTACTTC.

J is TRBJ1-1 and V is TRBV30; no firm D call. The CDR3 totals 12 residues. Per the germline V gene, CDR1 is GTSNPN and CDR2 is SVGIG (reference sequence). Trimming shortened V by 5 bases and J by 1 base, and 8 bases separated the two germline ends. The CDR3 region is CAWGPGNTEAFF. The CDR3 DNA reads TGTGCCTGGGGTCCGGGGAACACTGAAGCTTTCTTT.

The chain recombines TRBV9 with TRBJ2-5; D is undetermined. The assigned J gene may be wrong: the sequence end matches TRBJ2-7 better. There are 15 residues in the CDR3. Germline V gives CDR1 SGDLS, CDR2 YYNGEE. The DNA of the CDR3 is TGTGCCAGCAGCGTAGCCCCTGTAATTCCTTCCGAGCAGTACTTC. Protein product: CASSVAPVIPSEQYF.

This clone came up a few times. The CDR3 sequence: CASSNRRQGAEELFF. CDR3 DNA sequence: TGTGCCAGCAGCAATCGGCGACAGGGGGCCGAGGAGCTGTTTTTT. This sequence joins TRBV6-5 and TRBJ2-2, with 10 bases that match TRBD1. The CDR3 is 15 residues long. CDR1 is MNHEY, CDR2 SVGAGI, per germline. The ends lost 6 bases at V and 10 bases at J; junction bases unmatched: 11.

This sequence joins TRBV6-5 and TRBJ2-5; the match to TRBD1 covers 8 bases. Germline V lookup: CDR1 MNHEY, CDR2 SVGAGI. The CDR3 covers 15 residues. After removal of 0 bases from V and 5 bases from J, the junction contained 5 bases not matched to a gene. CDR3 sequence: CASSYSHRGFETQYF. The DNA for the CDR3 is TGTGCCAGCAGTTACTCGCACAGGGGGTTTGAGACCCAGTACTTC.

V usage is TRBV11-2 and J usage is TRBJ1-2; TRBD1 aligns across 7 bases. The CDR3 covers 16 residues. J gave up 2 bases and V 5 bases, and 11 bases lay outside the gene matches. CDR1 and CDR2 (germline): SGHAT, FQNNGV. The CDR3 region is CASSHGTGAGNYGYTF. The CDR3 DNA is TGTGCCAGCAGCCATGGAACAGGGGCGGGGAACTATGGCTACACCTTC.

The V call is TRBV28, the J call TRBJ2-7; 9 bases are shared with TRBD2. The CDR3 covers 14 residues. In germline, CDR1 is MDHEN, CDR2 SYDVKM. With V trimmed by 1 base and J by 2 bases, 0 bases remained unmatched. DNA of the CDR3: TGTGCCAGCAGTTTATTAGCGGGGGCCTACGAGCAGTACTTC. As protein: CASSLLAGAYEQYF.

The rearrangement links TRBV25-1 to TRBJ1-2; no definite D call. CDR3 length: 14 amino acids. V lost 5 bases and J 8 bases, leaving 18 bases between the germline ends. Germline CDR1 reads MGHDK; CDR2 reads SYGVNS. The CDR3: CASSRYITEGGYTF. DNA of the CDR3: TGTGCCAGCAGTAGGTACATTACAGAGGGCGGCTACACCTTC.

The chain employs TRBV7-6 and TRBJ2-5; possibly TRBD1 for D (6 bases). Between the trimmed V and J ends, which lost 5 bases and 5 bases, there was a span of 12 bases. The V gene's germline CDR1 is SGHVS and CDR2 FNYEAQ. The CDR3 runs to 13 residues. CDR3 residues: CASSRQRGETQYF. CDR3 in DNA: TGTGCCAGCAGCAGACAAAGGGGGGAGACCCAGTACTTC.